This T cell receptor beta chain was captured in a study of glioma-infiltrating T cells listed by TCRdb under 2016. Background for the entire study: Glioma tissue, non-neoplastic brain tissue and matched peripheral blood mononuclear cells were used as sources from which TCR alpha- and beta-chain repertoires were sequenced. To gauge divergence between tissue and blood T-cell populations, every tissue-infiltrating repertoire was compared against the peripheral blood repertoire from the same patient. The paired cohort comprised three low-grade glioma patients, 8 or 9 primary glioblastoma patients and three non-glioma patients contributing non-neoplastic brain tissue. Broader findings and caveats from the paper: VJ-independent divergence between tissue and blood was found to be below expectation in non-neoplastic patients but above expectation in all gliomas, particularly low-grade gliomas. Very few CDR3 sequences were found to be shared between tissue and blood, and this scarcity was attributed to high CDR3 diversity and limited sampling. Group comparisons rested on small numbers: three non-neoplastic, three low-grade glioma and roughly 8 glioblastoma patients.

The CDR3 starts with the cysteine, ends with the phenylalanine, and has 15 residues. The read is trimmed to its CDR3 DNA, 45 bases read in frame from base 1. CDR1 and CDR2 (SGHRS, YFSETQ) derive from the germline V gene. Trimming removed 5 bases from V and 2 bases from J, leaving 15 bases between the germline ends. TCR alpha and beta CDR3 regions were amplified with the iRepertoire nested amplicon-rescue multiplex PCR (arm-PCR) platform from RNA. The input for one-step reverse transcription and amplification was about 90-400 ng of tissue mRNA or PBMC total RNA. Following bead purification, Illumina adapters were added through a secondary multiplex PCR, and the libraries were then gel-purified between 200 and 400 bp. Internal 6-nucleotide barcodes were carried by the libraries and were used for demultiplexing. Sequencing of libraries was performed on an Illumina MiSeq with 2x220 or 2x250 nucleotide paired-end reads. The source study handled its data this way. Paired reads were merged with FLASH 1.2.11 and aligned to the GRCh37 human genome with BWA-MEM before extracting TRA and TRB reads. V and J assignment used an IMGT-derived reference of cassette sequences and CDR3 motifs that included pseudogenes. Reads were translated in three frames, and productive CDR3s were defined as those with a C...FGXG motif and no stop codons. Unique combinations of V-J cassette pair and CDR3 amino acid sequence were defined as clonotypes. Reads were filtered by Hamming distance, thresholded by each sample's sequence error rate in mapped regions. The raw public data were reprocessed by TCRdb itself: fastp quality trimming at Q25, MiXCR clonotype calling, in-frame beta chains only. Rows matching on CDR3 protein sequence are summarized as one entry with the most common DNA and genes. TCRdb, not the authors, supplied the V and J calls. The table for this sample lists 150,000 to 200,000 distinct CDR3 sequences; roughly 32% of them were counted only once. The ten largest clones take up 20% of the sample.

This clonotype has a count of ten or more. The antigen this receptor binds is unknown. No base-level quality is on record; no much larger clone is a single base apart. Sequenced material: glioma tissue, nonneoplastic brain tissue, or PBMCs (not recorded which). This TCR derives from a human donor with low-grade glioma or glioblastoma, undergoing nonglioma brain surgery, or in good health (not recorded which). The chain uses TRBV5-1 and TRBJ2-3; D gene: possibly TRBD1, on 6 matching bases. The sequenced DNA is TGCGCCAGCAGGGCTGGACAGCCGAACACAGATACGCAGTATTTT. The encoded protein is CASRAGQPNTDTQYF.